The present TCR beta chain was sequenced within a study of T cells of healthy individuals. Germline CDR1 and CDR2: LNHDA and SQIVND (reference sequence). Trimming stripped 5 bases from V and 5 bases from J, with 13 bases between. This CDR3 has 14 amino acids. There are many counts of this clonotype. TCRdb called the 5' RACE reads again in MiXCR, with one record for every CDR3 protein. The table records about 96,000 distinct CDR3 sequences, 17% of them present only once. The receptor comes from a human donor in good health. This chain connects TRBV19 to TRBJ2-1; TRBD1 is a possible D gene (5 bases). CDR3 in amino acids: CASSQQDVNNEQFF. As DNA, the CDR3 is TGTGCCAGTAGTCAACAGGACGTTAACAATGAGCAGTTCTTC.